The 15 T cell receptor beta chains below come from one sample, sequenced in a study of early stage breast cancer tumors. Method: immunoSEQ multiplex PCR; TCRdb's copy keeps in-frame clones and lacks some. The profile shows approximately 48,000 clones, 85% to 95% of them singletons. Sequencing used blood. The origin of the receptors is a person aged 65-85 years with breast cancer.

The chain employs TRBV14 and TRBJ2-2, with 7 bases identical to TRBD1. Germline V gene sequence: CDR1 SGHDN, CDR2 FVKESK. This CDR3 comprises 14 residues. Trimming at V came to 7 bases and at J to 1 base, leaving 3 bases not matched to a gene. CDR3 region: CASKGTVNTGELFF. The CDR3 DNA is TGTGCCAGCAAGGGGACAGTGAACACCGGGGAGCTGTTTTTT.

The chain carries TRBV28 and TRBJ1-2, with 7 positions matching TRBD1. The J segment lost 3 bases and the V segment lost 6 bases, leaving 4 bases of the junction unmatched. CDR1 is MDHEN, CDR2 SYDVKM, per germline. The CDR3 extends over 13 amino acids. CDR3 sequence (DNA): TGTGCCAGCAGAAAACAGGGGTACTATGGCTACACCTTC. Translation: CASRKQGYYGYTF.

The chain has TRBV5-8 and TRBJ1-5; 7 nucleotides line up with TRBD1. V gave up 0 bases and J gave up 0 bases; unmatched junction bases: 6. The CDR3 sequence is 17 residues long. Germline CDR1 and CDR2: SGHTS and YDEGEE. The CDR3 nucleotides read TGTGCCAGCAGCTTGGTCTGGACAGGAAATAGCAATCAGCCCCAGCATTTT. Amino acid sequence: CASSLVWTGNSNQPQHF.

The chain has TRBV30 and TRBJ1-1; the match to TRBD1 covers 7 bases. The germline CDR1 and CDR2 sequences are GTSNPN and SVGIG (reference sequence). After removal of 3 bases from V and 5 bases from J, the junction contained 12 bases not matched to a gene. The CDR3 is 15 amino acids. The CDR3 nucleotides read TGTGCCTGGAGGTATATCGACAGGGAAGGGACTGAAGCTTTCTTT. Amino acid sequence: CAWRYIDREGTEAFF.

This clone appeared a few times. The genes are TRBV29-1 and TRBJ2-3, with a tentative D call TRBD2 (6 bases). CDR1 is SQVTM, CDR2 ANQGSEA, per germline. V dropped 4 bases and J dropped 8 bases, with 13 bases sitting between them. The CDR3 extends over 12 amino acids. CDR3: CSVVGTVVTQYF. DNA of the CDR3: TGCAGCGTTGTCGGGACTGTTGTTACGCAGTATTTT.

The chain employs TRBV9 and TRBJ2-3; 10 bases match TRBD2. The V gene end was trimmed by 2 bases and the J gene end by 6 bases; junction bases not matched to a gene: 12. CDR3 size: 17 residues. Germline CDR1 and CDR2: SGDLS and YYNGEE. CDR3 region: CASSVNGLAGVRDTQYF. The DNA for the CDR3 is TGTGCCAGCAGCGTTAATGGGCTAGCGGGAGTTAGGGATACGCAGTATTTT.

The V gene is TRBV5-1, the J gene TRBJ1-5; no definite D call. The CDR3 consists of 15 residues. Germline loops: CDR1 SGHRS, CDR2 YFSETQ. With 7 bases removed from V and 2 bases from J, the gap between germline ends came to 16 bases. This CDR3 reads CASREGVGGNQPQHF. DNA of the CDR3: TGCGCCAGCCGGGAAGGAGTCGGGGGCAATCAGCCCCAGCATTTT.

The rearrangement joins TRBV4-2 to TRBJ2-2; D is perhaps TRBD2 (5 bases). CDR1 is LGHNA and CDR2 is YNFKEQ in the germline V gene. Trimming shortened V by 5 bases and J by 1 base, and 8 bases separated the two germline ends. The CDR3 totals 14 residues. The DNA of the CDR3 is TGTGCCAGCAGCGCCAGCGGGAACACCGGGGAGCTGTTTTTT. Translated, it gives CASSASGNTGELFF.

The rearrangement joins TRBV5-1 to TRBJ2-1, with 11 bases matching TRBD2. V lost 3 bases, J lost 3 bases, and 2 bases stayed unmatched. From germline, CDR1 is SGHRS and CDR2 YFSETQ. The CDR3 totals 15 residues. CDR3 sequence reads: CASSSGTSGYNEQFF. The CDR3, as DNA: TGCGCCAGCAGCTCCGGGACTAGCGGCTACAATGAGCAGTTCTTC. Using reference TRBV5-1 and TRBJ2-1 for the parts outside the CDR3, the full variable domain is KAGVTQTPRYLIKTRGQQVTLSCSPISGHRSVSWYQQTPGQGLQFLFEYFSETQRNKGNFPGRFSGRQFSNSRSEMNVSTLELGDSALYLCASSSGTSGYNEQFFGPGTRLTVL.

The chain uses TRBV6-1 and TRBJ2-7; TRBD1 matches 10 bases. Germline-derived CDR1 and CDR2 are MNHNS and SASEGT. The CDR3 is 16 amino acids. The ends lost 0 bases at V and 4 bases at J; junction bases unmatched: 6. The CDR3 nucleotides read TGTGCCAGCAGTGAAGCGGAGGAGGGACAGGGGTACGAGCAGTACTTC. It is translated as CASSEAEEGQGYEQYF.

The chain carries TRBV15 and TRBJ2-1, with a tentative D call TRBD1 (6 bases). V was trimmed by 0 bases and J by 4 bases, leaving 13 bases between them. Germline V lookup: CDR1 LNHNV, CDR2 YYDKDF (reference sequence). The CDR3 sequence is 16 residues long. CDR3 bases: TGTGCCACCAGCAGAGATCAGGGGCCGACATACAATGAGCAGTTCTTC. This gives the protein CATSRDQGPTYNEQFF.

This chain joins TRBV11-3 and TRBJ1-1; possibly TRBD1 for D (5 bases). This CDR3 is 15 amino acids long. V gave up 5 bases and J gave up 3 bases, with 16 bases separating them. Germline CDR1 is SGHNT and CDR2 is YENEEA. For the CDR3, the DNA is TGTGCCAGCAGCGGCGGGCTCGGAGGGGACACTGAAGCTTTCTTT. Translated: CASSGGLGGDTEAFF.

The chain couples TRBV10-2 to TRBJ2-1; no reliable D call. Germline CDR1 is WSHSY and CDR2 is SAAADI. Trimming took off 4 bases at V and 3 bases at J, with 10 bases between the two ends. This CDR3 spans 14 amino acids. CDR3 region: CASSVASFYNEQFF. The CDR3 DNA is TGCGCCAGCAGTGTAGCCAGCTTCTACAATGAGCAGTTCTTC.

Here the CDR3 DNA reads TGTGCCATCAGTACAGAATCGGAGACCCAGTACTTC. This translates into CAISTESETQYF. The chain uses TRBV10-3 and TRBJ2-5; D not certain. CDR3 length: 12 residues. Deletions cut 5 bases from V and 5 bases from J, with 9 bases between. CDR1 and CDR2 (germline): ENHRY, SYGVKD.

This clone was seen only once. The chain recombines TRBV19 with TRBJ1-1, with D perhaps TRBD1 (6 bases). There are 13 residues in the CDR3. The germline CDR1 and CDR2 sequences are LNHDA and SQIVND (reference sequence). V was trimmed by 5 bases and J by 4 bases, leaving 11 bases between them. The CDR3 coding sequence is TGTGCCAGTAGTGTTACAGGGACCACTGAAGCTTTCTTT. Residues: CASSVTGTTEAFF. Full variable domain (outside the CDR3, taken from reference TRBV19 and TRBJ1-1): DGGITQSPKYLFRKEGQNVTLSCEQNLNHDAMYWYRQDPGQGLRLIYYSQIVNDFQKGDIAEGYSVSREKKESFPLTVTSAQKNPTAFYLCASSVTGTTEAFFGQGTRLTVV.